One sample yielded the 10 T cell receptor beta chains listed below, sequenced in a study of regulatory T cells in long-lasting Graves disease. Combining iRepertoire HTBI primers with Arm-PCR of CDR3 regions, the authors built TCR beta libraries. A single record per CDR3 protein comes from TCRdb applying MiXCR to the multiplex PCR reads. Among around 400,000 distinct CDR3 sequences listed, approximately 15% were seen once. Described time point: newly diagnosed GD, antithyroid drugs for less than 3 months. Generation of the TCR library employed RNA extracted from PBMCs. Another study also made use of these data, one on T cells in Graves' hyperthyroidism and ophthalmopathy.

The starting material was peripheral blood mononuclear cells (PBMCs), obtained at new diagnosis, from a patient treated with antithyroid drugs. The receptor set was obtained from a woman between 40 and 50 years old with Graves disease.

This clonotype was counted at least ten times. V gene TRBV19 combines with J gene TRBJ2-1; D gene unclear. The CDR3 sequence is 13 residues long. Germline CDR1 is LNHDA and CDR2 is SQIVND (reference sequence). V was trimmed by 1 base and J by 6 bases, leaving 7 bases between them. As DNA, the CDR3 is TGTGCCAGTAGTATAGGACCTGTCAATGAGCAGTTCTTC. Its protein is CASSIGPVNEQFF.

This clonotype has ten or more counts. This chain joins TRBV19 and TRBJ2-5, with TRBD2 identical over 7 bases. V gave up 2 bases and J gave up 5 bases; unmatched junction bases: 8. Germline assignment: CDR1 LNHDA and CDR2 SQIVND (reference sequence). The CDR3 contains 15 residues. Written as DNA, the CDR3 is TGTGCCAGTAGTATAAGCGGGACGGGCTGGGAGACCCAGTACTTC. This translates into CASSISGTGWETQYF. Full variable domain (rest looked up from reference TRBV19 and TRBJ2-5): DGGITQSPKYLFRKEGQNVTLSCEQNLNHDAMYWYRQDPGQGLRLIYYSQIVNDFQKGDIAEGYSVSREKKESFPLTVTSAQKNPTAFYLCASSISGTGWETQYFGPGTRLLVL.

The CDR3 sequence is CASSVGGTSGGTGELFF. The CDR3 bases are TGTGCCAGCAGCGTAGGGGGGACTAGCGGGGGCACCGGGGAGCTGTTTTTT. This chain connects TRBV9 to TRBJ2-2; TRBD2 agrees at 14 bases. The CDR3 extends over 17 amino acids. V gave up 0 bases and J gave up 4 bases; unmatched junction bases: 2. CDR1 and CDR2 from the germline V gene are SGDLS and YYNGEE. Filled out from reference TRBV9 and TRBJ2-2, the complete variable domain reads DSGVTQTPKHLITATGQRVTLRCSPRSGDLSVYWYQQSLDQGLQFLIQYYNGEERAKGNILERFSAQQFPDLHSELNLSSLELGDSALYFCASSVGGTSGGTGELFFGEGSRLTVL.

In this sample, this clonotype turned up many times. This chain joins TRBV29-1 and TRBJ2-7; TRBD1 might be the D (6 bases). There are 15 residues in the CDR3. V shed 3 bases and J shed 1 base, with 16 bases lying between them. Germline loops: CDR1 SQVTM, CDR2 ANQGSEA. The CDR3, as DNA: TGCAGCGTTGATGACGGGACAAGAGGATCCTACGAGCAGTACTTC. This codes for CSVDDGTRGSYEQYF.

This sequence joins TRBV10-3 and TRBJ2-3; tentatively, D is TRBD1 or TRBD2 (5 bases each). There are 13 residues in the CDR3. The germline V gene has CDR1 ENHRY and CDR2 SYGVKD. V was trimmed by 6 bases and J by 2 bases, leaving 9 bases between them. The DNA of the CDR3 is TGTGCCATCAGAGGGGACCACACAGATACGCAGTATTTT. It yields the protein CAIRGDHTDTQYF.

This clonotype was counted a few times. V usage is TRBV4-2 and J usage is TRBJ2-7, with TRBD2 matching over 9 bases. V was pared by 5 bases and J by 0 bases, with 11 bases of the junction left unmatched. Germline V gives CDR1 LGHNA, CDR2 YNFKEQ. This CDR3 has 17 residues. The CDR3, as DNA: TGTGCCAGCAGCGCAAGACTAGCGGTTATCAGCTCCTACGAGCAGTACTTC. This gives the protein CASSARLAVISSYEQYF.

This clonotype was counted at least ten times. The rearrangement joins TRBV9 to TRBJ2-2, with TRBD2 identical over 13 bases. V was pared by 0 bases and J by 2 bases, with 4 bases of the junction left unmatched. This CDR3 contains 18 residues. Germline values: CDR1 SGDLS, CDR2 YYNGEE. The CDR3 sequence is CASSVGLAGGFNTGELFF. The CDR3 DNA sequence: TGTGCCAGCAGCGTAGGACTAGCGGGAGGCTTTAACACCGGGGAGCTGTTTTTT.

The chain joins TRBV10-1 to TRBJ2-7; 9 bases are a match to TRBD1. The CDR3 consists of 16 residues. The J segment lost 6 bases and the V segment lost 3 bases, leaving 12 bases of the junction unmatched. The germline V gene has CDR1 WNHNN and CDR2 SYGVQD (reference sequence). The DNA for the CDR3 is TGCGCCAGCAGTGAACCCCGACAGGGGGTCTGGGTCGAGCAGTACTTC. Residues: CASSEPRQGVWVEQYF.

The sample holds many counts of this clonotype. This chain connects TRBV12-3 or TRBV12-4 to TRBJ2-3, with 8 bases fitting TRBD1. V was pared by 3 bases and J by 2 bases, with 7 bases of the junction left unmatched. This CDR3 has 16 amino acids. CDR3 residues: CASSFLRDRPTDTQYF. CDR3 in DNA: TGTGCCAGCAGTTTCCTCCGGGACAGGCCCACAGATACGCAGTATTTT.

The chain uses TRBV4-2 and TRBJ2-2; the match to TRBD1 covers 8 bases. CDR1 and CDR2 from the germline V gene are LGHNA and YNFKEQ. V dropped 4 bases and J dropped 6; count of bases not matched to a gene: 7. The CDR3 has 15 amino acids. CDR3 region: CASSLDRGFPGELFF. The DNA of the CDR3 is TGTGCCAGCAGCCTTGACAGGGGATTTCCCGGGGAGCTGTTTTTT.